This TCR beta chain originates from a study of a mutant IDH1 vaccine in newly diagnosed glioma. The V gene lost 0 bases and the J gene lost 0 bases, with 17 bases spanning the gap. Germline loops: CDR1 SGDLS, CDR2 YYNGEE. The CDR3 consists of 18 residues. This sample's time point: week 11, during vaccination. Vaccine doses each comprised 300 ug of mutant IDH1 20-mer peptide, with topical imiquimod. Concerning this clone itself: Its target is unknown.

Sequenced by immunoSEQ multiplex PCR; TCRdb stores in-frame clones only, minus some. The sample yields some 54,000 clones, 75% to 95% seen once. The TCR originated in a middle-aged man with glioma. V gene TRBV9 combines with J gene TRBJ2-3, with D possibly being TRBD1 (6 bases). The source was PBMCs, collected from a glioma patient whose treatment included an IDH1 peptide vaccine. CDR3 nucleotide sequence: TGTGCCAGCAGCGTAGAGGGACACCCACAAGCTAGCACAGATACGCAGTATTTT. Protein sequence: CASSVEGHPQASTDTQYF.